One and the same sample provided the 11 T cell receptor beta chains below, sequenced in a study of shared clonotypes between healthy human individuals. Naive CD8 populations comprised CD45RO-negative cells positively selected for CCR7, excluding terminally differentiated effector memory CD45RA+ cells. The protocol was immunoSEQ multiplex PCR, while the TCRdb copy is restricted to in-frame clones and leaves out a portion. This sample has about 2.2 million clones, with around 93% found just once. Sequenced material: naive CD8+ T cells from PBMCs. These receptors were taken from a man in his late teens or twenties in good health. Some clones in this sample may be carry-over from other donors' samples.

As to this clone: The identical CDR3 is also encoded by other nucleotide sequences in the sample. The CDR3 sequence: CASSPRQGGEKLFF. The CDR3 nucleotides read TGTGCCAGCAGTCCTCGACAGGGGGGGGAAAAACTGTTTTTT. This chain uses TRBV27 with TRBJ1-4; TRBD1 matches at 9 bases. J gave up 8 bases and V 5 bases, and 6 bases lay outside the gene matches. Germline CDR1 MNHEY, CDR2 SMNVEV (reference sequence). CDR3 length equals 14 residues.

J is TRBJ2-6 and V is TRBV7-6; D remains unclear. The CDR3 is 16 amino acids. Germline V gives CDR1 SGHVS, CDR2 FNYEAQ. V dropped 5 bases and J dropped 0 bases, with 11 bases sitting between them. Here the CDR3 DNA reads TGTGCCAGCAGCCCCGCCCCGTACTCTGGGGCCAACGTCCTGACTTTC. Amino acid sequence: CASSPAPYSGANVLTF.

J is TRBJ1-5 and V is TRBV28; no clear D. This CDR3 has 17 residues. V was shortened by 1 base and J by 5 bases, with 18 bases between the two germline ends. Germline lookup yields CDR1 MDHEN and CDR2 SYDVKM. DNA for the CDR3: TGTGCCAGCAGTTTATTTGGCTTAGGAAATGGGCATCAGCCCCAGCATTTT. Translated: CASSLFGLGNGHQPQHF.

V is TRBV7-9 and J is TRBJ2-1; possibly TRBD1 for D (5 bases). This CDR3 is built from 10 residues. The germline V gene encodes CDR1 SEHNR and CDR2 FQNEAQ (reference sequence). Trimming shortened V by 10 bases and J by 7 bases, and 8 bases separated the two germline ends. The CDR3 is CAIRQNEQFF. The CDR3 DNA reads TGTGCCATCCGACAGAATGAGCAGTTCTTC.

A word on this clone: Other DNA sequences in the same sample also yield this CDR3. V usage is TRBV9 and J usage is TRBJ2-7, with 11 nucleotides matching TRBD2. Trimming removed 6 bases from V and 1 base from J; junction bases left unmatched: 6. Germline CDR1 reads SGDLS; CDR2 reads YYNGEE. The CDR3 loop spans 15 amino acids. Here the CDR3 reads CASTPGTSGSYEQYF. The CDR3 DNA is TGTGCCAGCACCCCAGGGACTAGCGGATCCTACGAGCAGTACTTC.

V gene TRBV30 combines with J gene TRBJ1-3, with no clear D. The CDR3 is 17 residues long. Germline CDR1 GTSNPN, CDR2 SVGIG (reference sequence). Trimming cost V 3 bases and J 4 bases, with 22 bases left between them. Written as DNA, the CDR3 is TGTGCCTGGAGCCCCGTTCGATCAGAGGGCTTAGGAAACACCATATATTTT. Its translation: CAWSPVRSEGLGNTIYF.

J is TRBJ2-1 and V is TRBV7-3; D unresolved. Trimming removed 5 bases at V and 7 bases at J, with 15 bases between. This CDR3 has 14 amino acids. CDR1 and CDR2 from the germline V gene are SGHTA and FQGTGA. The CDR3 spells CASSLLLEWNEQFF. The CDR3 nucleotides read TGTGCCAGCAGCCTCCTCCTTGAGTGGAATGAGCAGTTCTTC.

CDR3 amino acids: CASAGVAGRSHEQYF. Written as DNA, the CDR3 is TGTGCCAGCGCCGGCGTGGCAGGGAGGTCCCACGAGCAGTACTTC. This chain links TRBV11-2 with TRBJ2-7; tentatively, D is TRBD2 (6 bases). This CDR3 contains 15 residues. V shed 8 bases and J shed 5 bases, with 22 bases lying between them. The germline V gene has CDR1 SGHAT and CDR2 FQNNGV.

This chain's CDR3 is CASSFARTGGEYGYTF. The CDR3 coding sequence is TGTGCCAGCAGTTTTGCCCGGACAGGTGGAGAGTATGGCTACACCTTC. The gene calls are TRBV6-5 and TRBJ1-2; the match to TRBD1 covers 7 bases. The germline CDR1 and CDR2 sequences are MNHEY and SVGAGI. The ends lost 4 bases at V and 5 bases at J; junction bases unmatched: 13. CDR3 length: 16 amino acids.

The J gene is TRBJ2-7, the V gene TRBV18; D possibly matches TRBD1 or TRBD2 (6 bases each). From germline, CDR1 is KGHSH and CDR2 LQKENI. CDR3 length equals 14 residues. With 3 bases removed from V and 3 bases from J, the gap between germline ends came to 12 bases. The CDR3 here is CASSPERGDYEQYF. The CDR3 DNA follows: TGTGCCAGCTCACCGGAGAGGGGGGACTACGAGCAGTACTTC.

The rearrangement joins TRBV14 to TRBJ2-1; D is perhaps TRBD2 (7 bases). The CDR3 runs 16 residues. Germline V gives CDR1 SGHDN, CDR2 FVKESK. Trimming pared 0 bases from V and 4 bases from J, leaving 13 bases between. CDR3 DNA: TGTGCCAGCAGCCAAGACCAAGGGGGGGCTTACAATGAGCAGTTCTTC. This gives the protein CASSQDQGGAYNEQFF.